The 14 T cell receptor beta chains below were found in one sample sequenced in a study. TCRdb fed the RT-PCR reads into MiXCR, producing one record per CDR3 protein. This table has 650,000 to 800,000 distinct CDR3 sequences, over 12% appearing once. Sequencing was done on a sample of memory CD4+ T cells from blood. All receptors come from a female donor in good health, serving as a healthy control.

This clonotype was recorded many times. This chain links TRBV4-3 with TRBJ1-4, with 8 bases aligning to TRBD1. The V and J ends lost 4 bases and 6 bases, in that order; junction bases with no gene match: 1. The CDR3 runs to 13 residues. The germline V gene has CDR1 LGHNA and CDR2 YSLEER. CDR3 sequence: CASSPTGDEKLFF. DNA of the CDR3: TGCGCCAGCAGCCCGACAGGGGATGAAAAACTGTTTTTT.

V usage is TRBV7-9 and J usage is TRBJ2-7; D gene uncertain. V was cut by 3 bases and J by 0 bases, with 12 bases left in between. CDR1 is SEHNR, CDR2 FQNEAQ, per germline (reference sequence). The CDR3 is made up of 15 amino acids. The CDR3 region has the DNA TGTGCCAGCAGCTTCGGCCGGGCTCGCTCCTACGAGCAGTACTTC. Translating it yields CASSFGRARSYEQYF. Together with reference TRBV7-9 and TRBJ2-7, the CDR3 gives the full variable domain: DTGVSQNPRHKITKRGQNVTFRCDPISEHNRLYWYRQTLGQGPEFLTYFQNEAQLEKSRLLSDRFSAERPKGSFSTLEIQRTEQGDSAMYLCASSFGRARSYEQYFGPGTRLTVT.

This clonotype occurred a few times. V and J are TRBV7-2 and TRBJ2-5; D is perhaps TRBD1 (5 bases). The length of the CDR3 is 15 residues. The V and J ends lost 3 bases and 5 bases respectively, with 16 bases between them. CDR1 SGHTA and CDR2 FQGNSA come from the germline V gene. The CDR3 region is CASSFQQGTYETQYF. The CDR3 DNA reads as TGTGCCAGCAGCTTTCAGCAGGGTACTTACGAGACCCAGTACTTC.

This clonotype was detected a few times. The chain carries TRBV20-1 and TRBJ1-2, with D perhaps matching TRBD1 (6 bases). Germline assignment: CDR1 DFQATT and CDR2 SNEGSKA (reference sequence). V was trimmed by 0 bases and J by 4 bases, leaving 12 bases between them. The CDR3 extends over 14 amino acids. CDR3: CSAREPAGAYGYTF. CDR3 bases: TGCAGTGCTAGAGAGCCGGCGGGGGCCTATGGCTACACCTTC.

This clonotype was counted once. The chain has TRBV3-1 and TRBJ2-5; no clear D gene. The ends were cut back, 3 bases at V and 3 bases at J, with 5 bases in the middle. This CDR3 is built from 12 residues. The germline V gene has CDR1 LGHDT and CDR2 YNNKEL (reference sequence). The CDR3 region has the DNA TGTGCCAGCAGCCACCATGAAGAGACCCAGTACTTC. Translation: CASSHHEETQYF.

This clonotype showed up just a few times. The gene calls are TRBV4-2 and TRBJ2-5, with a weak D call TRBD1 (6 bases). The CDR3 is 17 residues long. Trimming pared 0 bases from V and 0 bases from J, leaving 14 bases between. The V gene's germline CDR1 is LGHNA and CDR2 YNFKEQ. The CDR3 region has the DNA TGTGCCAGCAGCCAAGATTGGTTTCAGGGGAACCAAGAGACCCAGTACTTC. Translated: CASSQDWFQGNQETQYF.

The V and J genes are TRBV20-1 and TRBJ2-7, with 7 bases matching TRBD1. Germline V gene sequence: CDR1 DFQATT, CDR2 SNEGSKA (reference sequence). The CDR3 is 14 residues long. V shed 0 bases and J 2 bases; nucleotides not matched to a gene: 4. CDR3 region: CSARDFRGTYEQYF. The CDR3 DNA sequence: TGCAGTGCTAGAGATTTCAGGGGGACCTACGAGCAGTACTTC.

The CDR3 region is CASSSTSGIGGQYF. Here the CDR3 DNA reads TGTGCCAGCAGCTCGACTAGCGGGATAGGTGGGCAGTATTTT. The chain is built from TRBV5-6 and TRBJ2-3; 11 nucleotides match TRBD2. V lost 3 bases to trimming and J lost 11 bases; unmatched junction nucleotides: 8. CDR3 length: 14 residues. CDR1 and CDR2 (germline): SGHDT, YYEEEE. The whole variable domain, filled in from reference TRBV5-6 and TRBJ2-3, reads DAGVTQSPTHLIKTRGQQVTLRCSPKSGHDTVSWYQQALGQGPQFIFQYYEEEERQRGNFPDRFSGHQFPNYSSELNVNALLLGDSALYLCASSSTSGIGGQYFGPGTRLTVL.

The chain is built from TRBV12-3 or TRBV12-4 and TRBJ1-1, with no clear D. The CDR3 contains 17 residues. Trimming pared 3 bases from V and 1 base from J, leaving 18 bases between. CDR3 DNA: TGTGCCAGCAGTTTTCGCTTTGCCGGCCCTCCGAACACTGAAGCTTTCTTT. Amino acid sequence: CASSFRFAGPPNTEAFF.

This clonotype was picked up a small number of times. The V gene is TRBV11-2, the J gene TRBJ2-1; perhaps TRBD2 as D (7 bases). The CDR3 is 17 residues long. CDR1 is SGHAT, CDR2 FQNNGV, per germline. Trimming stripped 6 bases from V and 3 bases from J, with 21 bases between. The CDR3 region is CASRRGGASENYNEQFF. The CDR3 bases are TGTGCCAGCAGAAGGGGGGGGGCTAGCGAGAACTACAATGAGCAGTTCTTC.

This sequence joins TRBV7-6 and TRBJ2-7; perhaps TRBD1 as D (5 bases). This CDR3 region has 15 residues. The germline gives CDR1 SGHVS, CDR2 FNYEAQ. The ends were cut back, 2 bases at V and 2 bases at J, with 13 bases in the middle. CDR3 coding DNA: TGTGCCAGCAGCTTATCGCGGACGACAGCCTACGAGCAGTACTTC. Translated: CASSLSRTTAYEQYF.

This clonotype was recorded many times. CDR3 in DNA: TGCAGTGCTAGAGCCAGCTTAGGCAATCAGCCCCAGCATTTT. Translating it yields CSARASLGNQPQHF. The chain employs TRBV20-1 and TRBJ1-5; D not certain. V lost 1 base, J lost 2 bases, and 9 bases lay in between. The CDR3 extends over 14 amino acids. The V gene's germline CDR1 is DFQATT and CDR2 SNEGSKA (reference sequence).

This clonotype was counted between two and nine times. V and J are TRBV6-5 and TRBJ2-5; D is uncertain. Trimming cost V 0 bases and J 6 bases, with 11 bases left between them. Per germline, CDR1 MNHEY and CDR2 SVGAGI. The CDR3 has 14 residues. CDR3 sequence (DNA): TGTGCCAGCAGTTACTCTGCGGCAAGGCAGACCCAGTACTTC. Translated, it gives CASSYSAARQTQYF.

This clonotype has a count of ten or more. The gene calls are TRBV20-1 and TRBJ1-2; no clear D. The CDR3 is 13 residues long. Germline V gene data show CDR1 as DFQATT and CDR2 as SNEGSKA (reference sequence). V lost 6 bases and J lost 0, with 11 bases in between. The CDR3 here is CSALRAANYGYTF. CDR3 DNA: TGCAGTGCCCTACGGGCCGCTAACTATGGCTACACCTTC.